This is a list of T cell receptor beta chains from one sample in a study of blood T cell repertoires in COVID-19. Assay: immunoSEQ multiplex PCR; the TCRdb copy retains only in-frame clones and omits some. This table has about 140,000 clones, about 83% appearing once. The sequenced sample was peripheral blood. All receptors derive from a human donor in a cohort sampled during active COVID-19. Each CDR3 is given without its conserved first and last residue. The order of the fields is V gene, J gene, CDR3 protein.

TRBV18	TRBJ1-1	ASSRAGTRGNTEAF
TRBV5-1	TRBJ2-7	ASSLGPSGSSYEQY
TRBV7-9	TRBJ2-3	ASSLAGTSGSTDTQY
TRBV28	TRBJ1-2	ASSQGDETNYGYT
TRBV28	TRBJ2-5	ASSLGGTSGLTWETQY
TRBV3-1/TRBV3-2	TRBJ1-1	ASSPQGLNTEAF
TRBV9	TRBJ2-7	ASSVGADRRLYEQY
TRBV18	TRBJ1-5	ASSPGTGDQPQH
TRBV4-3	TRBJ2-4	ASSQVVALSGGRNIQY
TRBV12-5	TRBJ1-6	ASGLEPLRDRGSPLH
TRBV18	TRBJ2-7	ASSPTGAGEQY
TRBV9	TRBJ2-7	ASSARMGGSYEQY
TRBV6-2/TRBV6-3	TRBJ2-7	ASSTSDSYEQY
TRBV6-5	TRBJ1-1	ASRSLRRNTEAF
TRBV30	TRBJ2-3	AWSEVAGGADTQY
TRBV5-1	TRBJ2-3	ASSPWTVSTDTQY
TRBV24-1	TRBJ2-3	ATSRGGGTDTQY
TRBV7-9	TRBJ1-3	ASSLSGTGAGNTIY
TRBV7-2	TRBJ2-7	ASSFPLRPGQGREQY
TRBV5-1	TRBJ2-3	ASSLVAYGGNTQY
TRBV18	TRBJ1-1	ASSPNLRGGTEAF
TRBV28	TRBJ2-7	ASSHPVTYEQY
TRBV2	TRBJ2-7	ASGRDRGRGDEQY
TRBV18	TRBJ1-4	ASSPAGFQGEKLF
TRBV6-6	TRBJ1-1	ASATGMNTEAF
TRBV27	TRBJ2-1	ASSLAGLGSNEQF
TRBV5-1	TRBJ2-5	ASSWLTSGQETQY
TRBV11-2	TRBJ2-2	ASSRGRNTGELF
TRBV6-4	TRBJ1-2	ASSDSEQSLYGYT
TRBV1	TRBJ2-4	TSSQDSGTKNIQY
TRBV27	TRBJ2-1	ASTFRSGLAAPWDEQF
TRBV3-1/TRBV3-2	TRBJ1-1	ASSPNRGTEAF
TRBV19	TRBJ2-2	ASLTYSSFPGELF
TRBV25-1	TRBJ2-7	ASSETGLLEQY
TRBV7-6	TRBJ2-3	ASSLIAGSSTDTQY
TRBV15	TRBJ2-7	ATSRELAGSYEQY
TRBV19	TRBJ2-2	ASSLGGGSTGELF
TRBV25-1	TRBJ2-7	ASSDRRTGPYEQY
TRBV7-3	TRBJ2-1	ASSLSPGASGRVEQF
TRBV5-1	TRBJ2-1	ASSAGQGQGEQF
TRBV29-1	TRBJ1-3	SVDGNSGNTIY
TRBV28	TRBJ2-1	ASSSGQGVKNEQF
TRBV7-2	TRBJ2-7	ASSLRLAGGKGEQY
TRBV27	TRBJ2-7	ASRPRDLDFSSYEQY
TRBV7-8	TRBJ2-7	ASSFGTGGYEQY
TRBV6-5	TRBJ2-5	ASSSRYSGRVETQY
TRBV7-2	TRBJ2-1	ASIRPPRGKANNEQF
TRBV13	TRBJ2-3	ASSLDTGTDTQY
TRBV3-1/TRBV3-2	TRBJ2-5	ASSLGLAGTRETQY